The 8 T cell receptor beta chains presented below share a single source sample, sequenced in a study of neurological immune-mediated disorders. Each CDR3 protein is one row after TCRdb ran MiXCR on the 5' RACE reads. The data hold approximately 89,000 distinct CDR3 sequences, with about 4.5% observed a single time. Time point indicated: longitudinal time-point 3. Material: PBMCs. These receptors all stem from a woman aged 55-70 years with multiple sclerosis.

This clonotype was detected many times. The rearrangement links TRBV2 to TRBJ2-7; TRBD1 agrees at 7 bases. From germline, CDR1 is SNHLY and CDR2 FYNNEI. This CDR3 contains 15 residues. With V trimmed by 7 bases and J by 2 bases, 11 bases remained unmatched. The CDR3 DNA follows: TGTGCCAGCACCCCTTCGTGGGGACAGCCCTACGAGCAGTACTTC. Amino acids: CASTPSWGQPYEQYF. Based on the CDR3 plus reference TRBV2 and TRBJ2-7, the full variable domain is EPEVTQTPSHQVTQMGQEVILRCVPISNHLYFYWYRQILGQKVEFLVSFYNNEISEKSEIFDDQFSVERPDGSNFTLKIRSTKLEDSAMYFCASTPSWGQPYEQYFGPGTRLTVT.

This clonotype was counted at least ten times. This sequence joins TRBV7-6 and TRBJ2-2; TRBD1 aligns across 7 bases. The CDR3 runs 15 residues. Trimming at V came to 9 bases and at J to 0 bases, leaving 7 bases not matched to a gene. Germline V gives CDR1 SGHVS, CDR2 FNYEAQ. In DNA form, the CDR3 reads TGTGCCAGTCGACAGGGAGCCCCGAACACCGGGGAGCTGTTTTTT. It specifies CASRQGAPNTGELFF. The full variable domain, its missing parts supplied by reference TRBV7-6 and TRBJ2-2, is GAGVSQSPRYKVTKRGQDVALRCDPISGHVSLYWYRQALGQGPEFLTYFNYEAQQDKSGLPNDRFSAERPEGSISTLTIQRTEQRDSAMYRCASRQGAPNTGELFFGEGSRLTVL.

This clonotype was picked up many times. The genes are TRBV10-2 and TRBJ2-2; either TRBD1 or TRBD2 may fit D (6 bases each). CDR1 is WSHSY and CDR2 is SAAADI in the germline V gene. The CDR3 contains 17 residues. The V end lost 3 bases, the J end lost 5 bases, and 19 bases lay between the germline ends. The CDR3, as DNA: TGCGCCAGCAGTGACCCTTTAGGGGGGAGGAGAACCGGGGAGCTGTTTTTT. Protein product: CASSDPLGGRRTGELFF.

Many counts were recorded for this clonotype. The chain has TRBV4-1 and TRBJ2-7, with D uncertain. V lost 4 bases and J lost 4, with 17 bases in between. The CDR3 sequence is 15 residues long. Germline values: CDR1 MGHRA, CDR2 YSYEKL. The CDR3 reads CASSLSWLINYEQYF. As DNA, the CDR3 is TGCGCCAGCAGCCTCAGCTGGTTAATAAATTACGAGCAGTACTTC.

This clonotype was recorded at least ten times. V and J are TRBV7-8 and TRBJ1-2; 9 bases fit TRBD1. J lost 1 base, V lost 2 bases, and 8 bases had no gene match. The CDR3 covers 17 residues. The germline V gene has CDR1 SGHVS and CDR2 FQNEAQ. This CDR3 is CASSLHPGTGFNYGYTF. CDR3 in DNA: TGTGCCAGCAGCTTACACCCCGGGACAGGGTTTAACTATGGCTACACCTTC.

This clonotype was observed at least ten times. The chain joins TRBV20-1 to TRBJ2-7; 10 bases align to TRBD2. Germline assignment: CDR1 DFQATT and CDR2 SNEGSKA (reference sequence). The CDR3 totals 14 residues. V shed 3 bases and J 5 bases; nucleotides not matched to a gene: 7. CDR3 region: CSASRLAGVDEQYF. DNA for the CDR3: TGCAGTGCTAGTCGGCTAGCGGGGGTCGACGAGCAGTACTTC.

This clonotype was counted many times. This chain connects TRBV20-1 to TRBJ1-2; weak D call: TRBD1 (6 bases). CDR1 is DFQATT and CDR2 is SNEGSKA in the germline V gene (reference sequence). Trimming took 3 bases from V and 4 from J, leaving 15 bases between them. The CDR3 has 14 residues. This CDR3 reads CSARRDNPSYGYTF. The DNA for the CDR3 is TGCAGTGCTAGGAGGGACAACCCTTCCTATGGCTACACCTTC.

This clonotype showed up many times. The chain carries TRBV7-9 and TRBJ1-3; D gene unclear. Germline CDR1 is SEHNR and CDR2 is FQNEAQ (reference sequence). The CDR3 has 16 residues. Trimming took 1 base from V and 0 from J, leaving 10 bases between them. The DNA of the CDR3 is TGTGCCAGCAGCTTAGGGCAGGCCAGCTCTGGAAACACCATATATTTT. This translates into CASSLGQASSGNTIYF.